A selection of T cell receptor beta chains follows, all from one sample in a study of blood T cell repertoires in COVID-19. Sequenced by immunoSEQ multiplex PCR; TCRdb stores in-frame clones only, minus some. The data contain more than 450,000 clones, about 85% of them seen just once; the ten biggest clones take up 0.7%. Sequencing was carried out using PBMCs or T cells enriched from blood (not recorded which). The receptors were gathered from a woman aged 18 to 35 who had recovered from COVID-19. Both conserved end residues are part of each CDR3. D genes are given only for firm matches. Size is omitted from some rows. Given values are once, few, many or a class for expanded clones.

j_call d_call clone_size v_call cdr3_aa cdr3_nt
TRBJ2-1 TRBD2 NA TRBV5-1 CASSWVAGGYNEQFF TGCGCCAGCAGCTGGGTGGCGGGGGGTTACAATGAGCAGTTCTTC
TRBJ1-2 NA NA TRBV5-4 CASSLDGPRNYGYTF TGTGCCAGCAGCTTGGATGGCCCCCGTAACTATGGCTACACCTTC
TRBJ1-6 NA once TRBV12-5 CASGFGGNNSPLHF TGTGCTAGTGGTTTTGGGGGGAATAATTCACCCCTCCACTTT
TRBJ2-3 TRBD2 NA TRBV28 CASSGGGGGKTDTQYF TGTGCCAGCAGTGGGGGAGGCGGGGGAAAGACAGATACGCAGTATTTT
TRBJ1-1 TRBD1 NA TRBV18 CASPAGGPNTEAFF TGTGCCAGCCCGGCAGGGGGACCAAACACTGAAGCTTTCTTT
TRBJ1-3 TRBD1 few TRBV7-6 CASSLAPTGPGNTIYF TGTGCCAGCAGCTTAGCGCCGACAGGGCCCGGAAACACCATATATTTT
TRBJ1-5 NA NA TRBV11-2 CASSFELNQPQHF TGTGCCAGCAGCTTTGAGCTAAATCAGCCCCAGCATTTT
TRBJ1-5 NA NA TRBV28 CASSLGRGGNQPQHF TGTGCCAGCAGTTTGGGGAGGGGCGGCAATCAGCCCCAGCATTTT
TRBJ1-6 TRBD1 NA TRBV3-1/TRBV3-2 CASSQDIRGDSPLHF TGTGCCAGCAGCCAAGATATCAGGGGGGATTCACCCCTCCACTTT
TRBJ2-7 NA NA TRBV18 CASSPPGFSYEQYF TGTGCCAGCTCACCACCCGGGTTTTCCTACGAGCAGTACTTC
TRBJ1-2 TRBD1 NA TRBV5-1 CASSWGTVDGYTF TGCGCCAGCAGCTGGGGGACAGTAGATGGCTACACCTTC
TRBJ1-6 TRBD1 NA TRBV4-1 CASSQGIGDRGSPLHF TGCGCCAGCAGCCAGGGAATTGGGGACAGGGGATCACCCCTCCACTTT
TRBJ1-6 NA NA TRBV5-8 CASSLEGQRQSSYNSPLHF TGTGCCAGCAGCTTGGAGGGGCAGCGCCAAAGCTCCTATAATTCACCCCTCCACTTT
TRBJ1-2 NA NA TRBV5-1 CASSLQVSPLYGYTF TGCGCCAGCAGCTTGCAAGTATCGCCACTCTATGGCTACACCTTC
TRBJ2-3 NA once TRBV4-1 CASSLQGSSDTQYF TGCGCCAGCAGCCTACAGGGAAGTTCAGATACGCAGTATTTT
TRBJ2-1 NA NA TRBV28 CASSLVGTVTEQFF TGTGCCAGCAGTTTAGTAGGGACTGTGACTGAGCAGTTCTTC
TRBJ1-2 TRBD1 NA TRBV2 CASRPGQGGNYGYTF TGTGCCAGCAGGCCCGGACAGGGAGGTAACTATGGCTACACCTTC
TRBJ2-5 NA once TRBV6-5 CASSSELRRETQYF TGTGCCAGCAGCTCCGAATTACGTCGGGAGACCCAGTACTTC
TRBJ1-2 NA NA TRBV19 CASTSVSGGYTF TGTGCCAGTACTAGCGTCTCGGGAGGCTACACCTTC
TRBJ2-7 TRBD1 NA TRBV5-5 CASSGTGSYEQYF TGTGCCAGCAGCGGGACAGGGTCTTACGAGCAGTACTTC
TRBJ2-7 NA NA TRBV3-1/TRBV3-2 CASSQRTGSYEQYF TGTGCCAGCAGCCAACGAACGGGGTCCTACGAGCAGTACTTC
TRBJ1-1 NA NA TRBV4-1 CASRLSMNTEAFF TGCGCCAGCAGACTTTCGATGAACACTGAAGCTTTCTTT
TRBJ2-2 NA NA TRBV28 CASSLPRNTGELFF TGTGCCAGCAGTTTACCCCGGAACACCGGGGAGCTGTTTTTT
TRBJ2-7 NA NA TRBV7-2 CASSLGFQYEQYF TGTGCCAGCAGCTTAGGCTTTCAGTACGAGCAGTACTTC
TRBJ1-1 NA NA TRBV6-4 CASRRQPNTEAFF TGTGCCAGCAGGCGACAGCCGAACACTGAAGCTTTCTTT